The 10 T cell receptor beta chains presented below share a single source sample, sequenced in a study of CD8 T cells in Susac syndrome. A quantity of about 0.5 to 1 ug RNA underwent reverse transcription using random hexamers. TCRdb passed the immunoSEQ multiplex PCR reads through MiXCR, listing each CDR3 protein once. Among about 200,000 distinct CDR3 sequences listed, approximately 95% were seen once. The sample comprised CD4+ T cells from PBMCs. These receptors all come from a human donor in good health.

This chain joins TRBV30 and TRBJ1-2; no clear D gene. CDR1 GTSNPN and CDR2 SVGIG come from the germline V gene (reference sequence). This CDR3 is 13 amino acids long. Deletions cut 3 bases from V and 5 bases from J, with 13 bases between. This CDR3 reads CAWSAAADYGYTF. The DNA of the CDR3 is TGTGCCTGGAGCGCCGCGGCGGATTATGGCTACACCTTC.

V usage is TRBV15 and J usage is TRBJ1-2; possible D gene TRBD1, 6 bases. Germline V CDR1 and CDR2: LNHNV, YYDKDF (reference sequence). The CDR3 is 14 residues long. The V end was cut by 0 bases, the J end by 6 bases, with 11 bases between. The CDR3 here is CATSRELGADGYTF. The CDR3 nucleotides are TGTGCCACCAGCAGAGAGTTGGGGGCTGATGGCTACACCTTC. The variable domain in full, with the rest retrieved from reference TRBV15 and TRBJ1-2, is DAMVIQNPRYQVTQFGKPVTLSCSQTLNHNVMYWYQQKSSQAPKLLFHYYDKDFNNEADTPDNFQSRRPNTSFCFLDIRSPGLGDTAMYLCATSRELGADGYTFGSGTRLTVV.

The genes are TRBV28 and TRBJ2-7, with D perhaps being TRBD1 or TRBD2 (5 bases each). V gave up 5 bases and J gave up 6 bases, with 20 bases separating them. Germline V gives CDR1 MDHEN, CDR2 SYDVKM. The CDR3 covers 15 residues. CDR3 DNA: TGTGCCAGCAGTACCCCGGAAGCGGCAGGGACCGAGCAGTACGTC. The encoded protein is CASSTPEAAGTEQYV.

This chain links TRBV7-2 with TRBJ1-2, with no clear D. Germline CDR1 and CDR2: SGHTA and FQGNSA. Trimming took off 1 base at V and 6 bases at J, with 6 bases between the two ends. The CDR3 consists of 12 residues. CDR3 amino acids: CASSLDGDGYTF. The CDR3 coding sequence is TGTGCCAGCAGCTTAGACGGGGATGGCTACACCTTC.

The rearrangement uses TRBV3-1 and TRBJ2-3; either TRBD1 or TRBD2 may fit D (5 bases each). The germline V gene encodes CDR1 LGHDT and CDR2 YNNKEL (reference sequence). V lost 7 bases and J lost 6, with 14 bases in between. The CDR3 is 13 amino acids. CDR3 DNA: TGTGCCAGCACCTCTTCGGGGCCGGATACGCAGTATTTT. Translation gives CASTSSGPDTQYF.

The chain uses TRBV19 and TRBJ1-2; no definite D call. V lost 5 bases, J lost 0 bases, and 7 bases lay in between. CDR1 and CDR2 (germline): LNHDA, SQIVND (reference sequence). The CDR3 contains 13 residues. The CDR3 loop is CASSYAPNYGYTF. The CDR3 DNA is TGTGCCAGTAGTTATGCTCCTAACTATGGCTACACCTTC. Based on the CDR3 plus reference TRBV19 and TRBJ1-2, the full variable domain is DGGITQSPKYLFRKEGQNVTLSCEQNLNHDAMYWYRQDPGQGLRLIYYSQIVNDFQKGDIAEGYSVSREKKESFPLTVTSAQKNPTAFYLCASSYAPNYGYTFGSGTRLTVV.

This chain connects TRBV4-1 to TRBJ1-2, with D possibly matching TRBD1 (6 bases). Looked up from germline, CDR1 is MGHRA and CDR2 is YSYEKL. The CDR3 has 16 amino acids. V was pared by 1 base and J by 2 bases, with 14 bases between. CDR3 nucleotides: TGCGCCAGCAGCCAAGTGGGAAAGGACAGAAACTATGGCTACACCTTC. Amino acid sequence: CASSQVGKDRNYGYTF.

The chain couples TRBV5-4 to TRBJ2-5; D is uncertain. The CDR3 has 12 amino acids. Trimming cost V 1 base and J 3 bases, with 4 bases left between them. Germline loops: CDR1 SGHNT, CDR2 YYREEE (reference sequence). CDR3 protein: CASSLSKETQYF. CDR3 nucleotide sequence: TGTGCCAGCAGCTTGTCCAAAGAGACCCAGTACTTC.

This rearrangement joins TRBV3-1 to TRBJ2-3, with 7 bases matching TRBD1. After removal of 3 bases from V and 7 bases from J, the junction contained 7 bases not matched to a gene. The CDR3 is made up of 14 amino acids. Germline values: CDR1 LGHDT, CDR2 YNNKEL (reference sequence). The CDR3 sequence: CASSHSGTAYTQYF. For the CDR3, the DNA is TGTGCCAGCAGCCACTCCGGGACAGCCTATACGCAGTATTTT.

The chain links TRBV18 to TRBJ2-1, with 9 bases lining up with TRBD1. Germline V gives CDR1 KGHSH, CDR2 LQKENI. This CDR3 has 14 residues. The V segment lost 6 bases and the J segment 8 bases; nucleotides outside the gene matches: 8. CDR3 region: CASSTQGARYEQFF. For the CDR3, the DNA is TGTGCCAGCTCCACACAGGGGGCGCGCTATGAGCAGTTCTTC. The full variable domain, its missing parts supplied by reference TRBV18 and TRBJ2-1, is NAGVMQNPRHLVRRRGQEARLRCSPMKGHSHVYWYRQLPEEGLKFMVYLQKENIIDESGMPKERFSAEFPKEGPSILRIQQVVRGDSAAYFCASSTQGARYEQFFGPGTRLTVL.